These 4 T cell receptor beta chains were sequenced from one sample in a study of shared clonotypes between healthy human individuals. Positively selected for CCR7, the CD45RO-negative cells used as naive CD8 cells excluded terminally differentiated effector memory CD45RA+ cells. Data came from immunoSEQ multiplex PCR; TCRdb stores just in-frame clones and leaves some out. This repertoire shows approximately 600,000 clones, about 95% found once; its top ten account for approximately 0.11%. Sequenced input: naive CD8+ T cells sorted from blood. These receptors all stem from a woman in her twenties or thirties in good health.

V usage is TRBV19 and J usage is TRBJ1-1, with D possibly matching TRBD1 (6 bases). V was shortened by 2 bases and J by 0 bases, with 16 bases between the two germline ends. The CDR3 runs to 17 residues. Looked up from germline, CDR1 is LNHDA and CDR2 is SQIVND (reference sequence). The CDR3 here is CASSIPSVDRMNTEAFF. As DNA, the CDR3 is TGTGCCAGTAGTATACCCTCCGTTGACAGGATGAACACTGAAGCTTTCTTT.

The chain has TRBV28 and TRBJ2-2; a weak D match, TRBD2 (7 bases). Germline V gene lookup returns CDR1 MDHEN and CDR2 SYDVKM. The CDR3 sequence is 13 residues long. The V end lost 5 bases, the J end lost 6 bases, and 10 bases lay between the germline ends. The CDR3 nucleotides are TGTGCCAGCAGTATAGGGGGGGCCGGGGAGCTGTTTTTT. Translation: CASSIGGAGELFF.

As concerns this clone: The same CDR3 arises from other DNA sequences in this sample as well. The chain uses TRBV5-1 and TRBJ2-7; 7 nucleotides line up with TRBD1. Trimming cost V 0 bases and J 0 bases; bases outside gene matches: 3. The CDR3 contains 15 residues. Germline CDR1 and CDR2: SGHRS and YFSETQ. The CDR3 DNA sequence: TGCGCCAGCAGCTTGGCAGGGGGAAGCTCCTACGAGCAGTACTTC. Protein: CASSLAGGSSYEQYF.

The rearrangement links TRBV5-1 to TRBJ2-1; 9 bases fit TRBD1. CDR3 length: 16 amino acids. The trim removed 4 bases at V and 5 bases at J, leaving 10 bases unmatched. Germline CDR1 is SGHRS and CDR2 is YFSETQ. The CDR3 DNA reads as TGCGCCAGCAGCACAACCGGGACAGGGCTTGACAATGAGCAGTTCTTC. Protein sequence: CASSTTGTGLDNEQFF.